A single sample gave rise to the 16 T cell receptor beta chains below, sequenced in a study of cytomegalovirus exposure and HLA in healthy donors. Method: immunoSEQ multiplex PCR; TCRdb's copy keeps in-frame clones and lacks some. The sample has around 140,000 clones, 85% to 90% seen once. The sample was PBMCs. The receptors here all came from a man in his late teens or twenties in good health and CMV-seropositive.

CDR3 sequence (DNA): TGCGCCAGCAGCCCCAGGACAGTCACCGGGGAGCTGTTTTTT. Translation gives CASSPRTVTGELFF. The chain joins TRBV5-1 to TRBJ2-2; D is perhaps TRBD1 (6 bases). Germline V gives CDR1 SGHRS, CDR2 YFSETQ. There are 14 residues in the CDR3. V lost 4 bases and J lost 4, with 11 bases in between.

The chain uses TRBV2 and TRBJ1-5; D might be TRBD1 (5 bases). Trimming took 4 bases from V and 0 from J, leaving 10 bases between them. CDR1 is SNHLY, CDR2 FYNNEI, per germline. The CDR3 totals 15 residues. The CDR3 region is CASSGGGDSNQPQHF. The DNA for the CDR3 is TGTGCCAGCAGTGGAGGAGGGGATAGCAATCAGCCCCAGCATTTT.

The chain recombines TRBV7-9 with TRBJ2-7, with 11 bases matching TRBD1. V shed 4 bases and J 3 bases; nucleotides not matched to a gene: 8. The CDR3 extends over 16 amino acids. CDR1 SEHNR and CDR2 FQNEAQ come from the germline V gene (reference sequence). CDR3 protein: CASSSGPGTGGYEQYF. The CDR3 DNA is TGTGCCAGCAGCTCGGGACCCGGGACAGGGGGCTACGAGCAGTACTTC.

This clone appeared once. V gene TRBV14 combines with J gene TRBJ1-2; D is unclear. The V gene lost 4 bases and the J gene lost 6 bases, with 18 bases spanning the gap. Germline V gene sequence: CDR1 SGHDN, CDR2 FVKESK. The length of the CDR3 is 15 residues. The CDR3 is CASSRLRSGSHGYTF. The CDR3, as DNA: TGTGCCAGCAGCCGCCTAAGGTCGGGGTCCCATGGCTACACCTTC.

V usage is TRBV19 and J usage is TRBJ1-1; TRBD1 agrees at 7 bases. CDR1 LNHDA and CDR2 SQIVND come from the germline V gene (reference sequence). With V trimmed by 4 bases and J by 6 bases, 8 bases remained unmatched. This CDR3 region has 14 residues. The CDR3 loop is CASSNRDSVSEAFF. CDR3 in DNA: TGTGCCAGTAGTAACCGGGACAGTGTATCTGAAGCTTTCTTT.

This rearrangement joins TRBV7-8 to TRBJ2-5; tentatively, D is TRBD2 (6 bases). V was pared by 8 bases and J by 1 base, with 14 bases between. CDR3 length: 14 amino acids. Germline V CDR1 and CDR2: SGHVS, FQNEAQ. The CDR3: CASARSSGQETQYF. DNA for the CDR3: TGTGCCAGCGCCCGGAGTAGCGGCCAAGAGACCCAGTACTTC.

This clone was counted a few times. The chain links TRBV6-6 to TRBJ2-1, with D perhaps TRBD2 (5 bases). V was clipped by 7 bases and J by 6 bases, with 16 bases between them. The germline V gene has CDR1 MNHNY and CDR2 SVGAGI (reference sequence). CDR3 length: 14 amino acids. The CDR3 protein is CASTSAGSLNEQFF. The CDR3 DNA reads TGTGCCAGCACCTCCGCGGGTAGCCTCAATGAGCAGTTCTTC.

The V and J genes are TRBV30 and TRBJ2-1, with 9 bases lining up with TRBD1. The CDR3 is 16 residues long. Trimming cost V 3 bases and J 2 bases; bases outside gene matches: 8. Germline assignment: CDR1 GTSNPN and CDR2 SVGIG (reference sequence). CDR3 in DNA: TGTGCCTGGAGGGCGGAACAGGGGGCAGCCTACAATGAGCAGTTCTTC. Translation gives CAWRAEQGAAYNEQFF.

The V gene is TRBV21-1, the J gene TRBJ1-4. TRBV21-1 is classified as a pseudogene. This CDR3 contains 14 residues. The CDR3 loop reads CASSNPATNEKLFF. The CDR3 nucleotides read TGTGCCAGCAGCAACCCCGCAACTAATGAAAAACTGTTTTTT.

The V call is TRBV30, the J call TRBJ2-2, with TRBD1 matching 8 bases. The CDR3 runs to 15 residues. CDR1 and CDR2 (germline): GTSNPN, SVGIG (reference sequence). After removal of 2 bases from V and 3 bases from J, the junction contained 5 bases not matched to a gene. The CDR3 is CAWSSRQGYTGELFF. The CDR3 DNA reads TGTGCCTGGAGTTCGAGACAGGGGTACACCGGGGAGCTGTTTTTT. Full variable domain (missing parts from reference TRBV30 and TRBJ2-2): SQTIHQWPATLVQPVGSPLSLECTVEGTSNPNLYWYRQAAGRGLQLLFYSVGIGQISSEVPQNLSASRPQDRQFILSSKKLLLSDSGFYLCAWSSRQGYTGELFFGEGSRLTVL.

This sequence joins TRBV7-9 and TRBJ1-5; 8 bases line up with TRBD1. The CDR3 sequence is 14 residues long. V lost 5 bases and J lost 6; bases outside the gene matches: 6. Germline CDR1 SEHNR, CDR2 FQNEAQ (reference sequence). The CDR3 region has the DNA TGTGCCAGCAGCCGAGGACAGGGAGGTCAGCCCCAGCATTTT. Encoded protein: CASSRGQGGQPQHF. The full variable domain, with the rest looked up from reference TRBV7-9 and TRBJ1-5, is DTGVSQNPRHKITKRGQNVTFRCDPISEHNRLYWYRQTLGQGPEFLTYFQNEAQLEKSRLLSDRFSAERPKGSFSTLEIQRTEQGDSAMYLCASSRGQGGQPQHFGDGTRLSIL.

J is TRBJ2-6 and V is TRBV5-1; D possibly corresponds to TRBD2 (6 bases). This CDR3 is built from 18 residues. CDR1 is SGHRS and CDR2 is YFSETQ in the germline V gene. V was cut by 2 bases and J by 1 base, with 16 bases left in between. The CDR3 DNA sequence: TGCGCCAGCAGCTTTGGGCGGGGAGTGCTTTCTGGGGCCAACGTCCTGACTTTC. Amino acid sequence: CASSFGRGVLSGANVLTF.

The chain couples TRBV11-2 to TRBJ1-2, with a possible D match to TRBD1 (6 bases). The germline gives CDR1 SGHAT, CDR2 FQNNGV. Trimming took off 4 bases at V and 4 bases at J, with 16 bases between the two ends. CDR3 size: 15 residues. CDR3 residues: CASSSVNREFYGYTF. The CDR3 DNA follows: TGTGCCAGCAGCTCTGTCAACAGGGAGTTCTATGGCTACACCTTC.

As for this clone: Within the sample, other DNA sequences also encode this same CDR3. The rearrangement joins TRBV6-1 to TRBJ1-5, with unresolved D. The V and J ends lost 3 bases and 4 bases respectively, with 7 bases between them. Germline-derived CDR1 and CDR2 are MNHNS and SASEGT. This CDR3 spans 13 amino acids. This CDR3 is CASSETGNQPQHF. CDR3 in DNA: TGTGCCAGCAGTGAGACGGGGAATCAGCCCCAGCATTTT.

The count of this clone is one. The chain uses TRBV7-9 and TRBJ2-1; 8 nucleotides align to TRBD1. The CDR3 has 14 residues. Germline lookup yields CDR1 SEHNR and CDR2 FQNEAQ (reference sequence). J gave up 8 bases and V 5 bases, and 8 bases lay outside the gene matches. The CDR3 loop reads CASSPGTGDHEQFF. CDR3 in DNA: TGTGCCAGCAGCCCCGGGACAGGTGACCATGAGCAGTTCTTC. Looking up the rest from reference TRBV7-9 and TRBJ2-1 gives the full variable domain: DTGVSQNPRHKITKRGQNVTFRCDPISEHNRLYWYRQTLGQGPEFLTYFQNEAQLEKSRLLSDRFSAERPKGSFSTLEIQRTEQGDSAMYLCASSPGTGDHEQFFGPGTRLTVL.

The gene calls are TRBV5-1 and TRBJ1-4; no firm D call. Germline V CDR1 and CDR2: SGHRS, YFSETQ. V was trimmed by 0 bases and J by 5 bases, leaving 14 bases between them. The CDR3 spans 16 residues. The DNA for the CDR3 is TGCGCCAGCAGCTTGGATTCCGTGGGAGGGAATGAAAAACTGTTTTTT. Translated, it gives CASSLDSVGGNEKLFF.